The TCR beta chain under discussion was sequenced for a study of somatic mutations in cytotoxic T cells in rheumatoid arthritis. Study conclusions and caveats: Comparison of CD8+ T-cell clonality between rheumatoid arthritis patients and age-matched healthy controls yielded no significant difference. Nobody adjusted the slight TRBV07 underrepresentation in rheumatoid arthritis patients for multiple comparisons.

Germline V CDR1 and CDR2: SGHKS, YYEKEE (reference sequence). The CDR3 covers 13 residues. Notes on this clone: The antigen remains undetermined. Sequence at one end of the junction differs from germline and may be a read error.

The table came from immunoSEQ multiplex PCR; TCRdb's copy has only in-frame clones and leaves some out. The table records 6,000 to 8,000 clones, around 74% of them present only once. The origin of this receptor is a woman aged 60-75 years in good health. Sequencing was done on a sample of CD8+ T cells sorted from blood. The chain employs TRBV5-5 and TRBJ2-2, with a tentative D call TRBD1 (5 bases). This chain's CDR3 is CASRLRTTEELFF. CDR3 DNA: TGTGCCAGCAGATTACGGACAACCGAGGAGCTGTTTTTT. Based on the CDR3 plus reference TRBV5-5 and TRBJ2-2, the full variable domain is DAGVTQSPTHLIKTRGQQVTLRCSPISGHKSVSWYQQVLGQGPQFIFQYYEKEERGRGNFPDRFSARQFPNYSSELNVNALLLGDSALYLCASRLRTTEELFFGEGSRLTVL.